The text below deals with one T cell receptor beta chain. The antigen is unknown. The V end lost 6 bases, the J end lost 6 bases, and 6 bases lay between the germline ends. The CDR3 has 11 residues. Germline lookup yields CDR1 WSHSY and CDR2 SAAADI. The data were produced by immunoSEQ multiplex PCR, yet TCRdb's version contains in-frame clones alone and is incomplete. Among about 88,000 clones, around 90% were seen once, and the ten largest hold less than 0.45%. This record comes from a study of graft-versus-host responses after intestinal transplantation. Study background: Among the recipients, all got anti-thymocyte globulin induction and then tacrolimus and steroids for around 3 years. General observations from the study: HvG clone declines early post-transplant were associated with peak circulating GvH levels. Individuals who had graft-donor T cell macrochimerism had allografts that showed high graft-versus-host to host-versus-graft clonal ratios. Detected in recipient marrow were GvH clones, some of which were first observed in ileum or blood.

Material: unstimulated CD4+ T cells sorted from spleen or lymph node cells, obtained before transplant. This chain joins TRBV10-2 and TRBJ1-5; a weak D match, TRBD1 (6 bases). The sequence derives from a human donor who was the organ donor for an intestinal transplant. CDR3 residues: CASRQGQPQHF. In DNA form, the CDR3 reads TGCGCCAGCAGACAGGGTCAGCCCCAGCATTTT.